The TCR beta chain described here comes from a study of blood T cell repertoires in COVID-19. Looking at the study overall: Samples representing acute and convalescent COVID-19 were sourced from the United States, Italy and Spain.

The protocol was immunoSEQ multiplex PCR, while the TCRdb copy is restricted to in-frame clones and leaves out a portion. Of tens of thousands of clones listed, almost 90% are singletons. This CDR3 comprises 15 residues. V shed 6 bases, J shed 7 bases, and the junction held 6 bases outside the gene matches. Germline V lookup: CDR1 MNHEY, CDR2 SVGAGI. The chain recombines TRBV6-5 with TRBJ2-1; 13 positions match TRBD2. The specimen was peripheral blood. The TCR originated in an elderly woman with active or convalescent COVID-19. The CDR3 spells CASRAGTSGINEQFF. CDR3 DNA: TGTGCCAGCAGAGCCGGGACTAGCGGGATTAATGAGCAGTTCTTC.